This T cell receptor (beta chain) was recorded in a study of patients and donors after allogeneic stem cell transplantation (dated by TCRdb to 2018 to 2020). Counted from cysteine to phenylalanine, this CDR3 has 13 amino acids. CDR3 DNA only is kept here, 39 bases in frame from base 1. CDR1 SQVTM and CDR2 ANQGSEA were looked up in the germline V gene. For this chain, trimming is 7 bases at the V end and 4 bases at the J end, and the number of junction bases without a gene match is 9. Comment on this clonotype: Its antigen has not been determined. Qualities for individual bases were not recorded, and no much larger clone is one base off.

Libraries came from RT-PCR. Instrument used: NextSeq 550. TCRdb reran the public reads through fastp at Q25 and MiXCR, keeping productive beta chains. One record per CDR3 amino acid sequence lists the most common genes and DNA. Within this sample are 190,000 or so distinct CDR3 sequences, with around two fifths of them counted one time only. Jointly, the top ten make up 33% of the sample. This clonotype was obtained from a human donor who was either an allogeneic HSCT recipient or a stem cell or donor lymphocyte infusion donor (not recorded which). It is not recorded whose cells these are; they may come from a transplant donor. The sequenced sample consisted of blood, either unsorted or a sorted T cell fraction (not recorded which). This sequence uses TRBV29-1 and TRBJ1-1, with 7 bases matching TRBD1. The CDR3 protein is CSGGTGDGTEAFF. The nucleotides read TGCAGCGGAGGTACAGGGGACGGCACTGAAGCTTTCTTT.